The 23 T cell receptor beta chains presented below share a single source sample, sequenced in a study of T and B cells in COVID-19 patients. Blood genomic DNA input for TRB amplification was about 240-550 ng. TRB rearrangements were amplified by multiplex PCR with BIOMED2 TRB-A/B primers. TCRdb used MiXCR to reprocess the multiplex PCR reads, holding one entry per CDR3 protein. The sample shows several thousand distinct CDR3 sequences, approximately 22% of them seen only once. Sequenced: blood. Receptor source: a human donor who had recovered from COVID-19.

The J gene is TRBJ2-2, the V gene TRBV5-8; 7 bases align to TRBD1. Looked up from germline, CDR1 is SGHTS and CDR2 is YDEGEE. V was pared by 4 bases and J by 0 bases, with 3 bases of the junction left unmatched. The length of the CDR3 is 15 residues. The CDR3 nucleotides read TGTGCCAGCAGCACGGGGACAGCGAACACCGGGGAGCTGTTTTTT. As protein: CASSTGTANTGELFF.

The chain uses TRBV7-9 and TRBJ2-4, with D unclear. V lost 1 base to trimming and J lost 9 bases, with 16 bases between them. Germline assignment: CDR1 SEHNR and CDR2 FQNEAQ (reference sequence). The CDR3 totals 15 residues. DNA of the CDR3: TGTGCCAGCAGCTTAGTGGTTGGGGTAGTTGGCATTCAGTACTTC. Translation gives CASSLVVGVVGIQYF.

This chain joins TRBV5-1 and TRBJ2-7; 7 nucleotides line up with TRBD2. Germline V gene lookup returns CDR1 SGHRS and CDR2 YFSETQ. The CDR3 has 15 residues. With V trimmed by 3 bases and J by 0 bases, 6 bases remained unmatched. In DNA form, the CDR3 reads TGCGCCAGCAGCTCGACCGGGGGGAACTCCTACGAGCAGTACTTC. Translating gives CASSSTGGNSYEQYF.

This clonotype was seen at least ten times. CDR3 sequence: CASSPGGGTSGEETQYF. The CDR3 DNA is TGTGCCAGCAGCCCAGGGGGAGGGACTAGCGGGGAAGAGACCCAGTACTTC. The V and J genes are TRBV7-6 and TRBJ2-5, with TRBD2 matching 13 bases. The ends lost 5 bases at V and 3 bases at J; junction bases unmatched: 9. Germline CDR1 is SGHVS and CDR2 is FNYEAQ. The CDR3 length is 17 residues.

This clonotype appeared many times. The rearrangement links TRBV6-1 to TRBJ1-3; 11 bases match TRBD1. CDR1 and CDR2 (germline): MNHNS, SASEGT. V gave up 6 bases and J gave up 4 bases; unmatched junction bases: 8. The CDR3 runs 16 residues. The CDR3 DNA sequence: TGTGCCAGCAGCGAGCCCGGGACAGGGGGAGGAAACACCATATATTTT. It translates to CASSEPGTGGGNTIYF.

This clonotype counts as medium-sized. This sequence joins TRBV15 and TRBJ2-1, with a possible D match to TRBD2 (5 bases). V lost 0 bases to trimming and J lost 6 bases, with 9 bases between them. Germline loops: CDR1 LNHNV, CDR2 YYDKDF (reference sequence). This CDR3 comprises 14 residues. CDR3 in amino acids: CATSRDMEVNEQFF. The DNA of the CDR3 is TGTGCCACCAGCAGAGATATGGAGGTCAATGAGCAGTTCTTC.

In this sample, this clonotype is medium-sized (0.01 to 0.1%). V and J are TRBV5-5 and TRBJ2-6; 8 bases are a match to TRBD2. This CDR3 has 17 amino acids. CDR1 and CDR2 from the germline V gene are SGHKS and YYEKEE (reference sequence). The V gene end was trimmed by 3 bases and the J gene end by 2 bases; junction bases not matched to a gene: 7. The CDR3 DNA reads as TGTGCCAGCAGCTCCTACCGCGGGGGGACTGGGGCCAACGTCCTGACTTTC. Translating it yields CASSSYRGGTGANVLTF. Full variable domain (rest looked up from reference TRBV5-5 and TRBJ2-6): DAGVTQSPTHLIKTRGQQVTLRCSPISGHKSVSWYQQVLGQGPQFIFQYYEKEERGRGNFPDRFSARQFPNYSSELNVNALLLGDSALYLCASSSYRGGTGANVLTFGAGSRLTVL.

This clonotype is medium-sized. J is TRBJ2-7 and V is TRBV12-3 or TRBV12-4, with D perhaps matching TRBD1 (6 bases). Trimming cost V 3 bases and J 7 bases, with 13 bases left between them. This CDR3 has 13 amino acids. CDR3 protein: CASSFQADREQYF. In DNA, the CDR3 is TGTGCCAGCAGTTTTCAAGCCGACAGGGAGCAGTACTTC.

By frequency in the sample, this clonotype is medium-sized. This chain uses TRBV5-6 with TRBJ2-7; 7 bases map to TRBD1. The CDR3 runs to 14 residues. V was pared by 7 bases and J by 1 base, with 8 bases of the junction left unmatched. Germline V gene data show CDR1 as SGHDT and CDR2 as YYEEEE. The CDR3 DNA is TGTGCCAGCGGGCACAGGGGCACTTCCTACGAGCAGTACTTC. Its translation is CASGHRGTSYEQYF. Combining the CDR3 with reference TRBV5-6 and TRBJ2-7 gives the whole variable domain DAGVTQSPTHLIKTRGQQVTLRCSPKSGHDTVSWYQQALGQGPQFIFQYYEEEERQRGNFPDRFSGHQFPNYSSELNVNALLLGDSALYLCASGHRGTSYEQYFGPGTRLTVT.

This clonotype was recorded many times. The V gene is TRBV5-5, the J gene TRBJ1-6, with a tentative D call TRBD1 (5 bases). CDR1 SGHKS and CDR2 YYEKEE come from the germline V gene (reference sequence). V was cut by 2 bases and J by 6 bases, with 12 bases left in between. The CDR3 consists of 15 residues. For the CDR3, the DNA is TGTGCCAGCAGCTTAATCGGCAGGGCTAATTCACCCCTCCACTTT. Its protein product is CASSLIGRANSPLHF.

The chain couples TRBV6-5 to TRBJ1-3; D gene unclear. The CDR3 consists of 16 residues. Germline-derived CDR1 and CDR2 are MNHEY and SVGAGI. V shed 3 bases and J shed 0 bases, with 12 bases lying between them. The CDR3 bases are TGTGCCAGCAGTTATAAGTCAGTTTCCTCTGGAAACACCATATATTTT. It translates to CASSYKSVSSGNTIYF.

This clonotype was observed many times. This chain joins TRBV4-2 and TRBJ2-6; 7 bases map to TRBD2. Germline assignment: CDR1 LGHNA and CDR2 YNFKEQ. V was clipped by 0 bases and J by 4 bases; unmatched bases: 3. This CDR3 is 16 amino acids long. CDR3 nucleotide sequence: TGTGCCAGCAGCCAAGACGCGGGGGACGGGGCCAACGTCCTGACTTTC. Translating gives CASSQDAGDGANVLTF.

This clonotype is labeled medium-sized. The CDR3 nucleotides read TGTGCCAGTAGTATCGACAGCGGGTCGGGCACTGAAGCTTTCTTT. As protein: CASSIDSGSGTEAFF. This rearrangement joins TRBV19 to TRBJ1-1; a weak D match, TRBD1 (5 bases). The CDR3 sequence is 15 residues long. Germline V gene data show CDR1 as LNHDA and CDR2 as SQIVND (reference sequence). V was clipped by 3 bases and J by 4 bases, with 15 bases between them. Using reference TRBV19 and TRBJ1-1 for the parts outside the CDR3, the full variable domain is DGGITQSPKYLFRKEGQNVTLSCEQNLNHDAMYWYRQDPGQGLRLIYYSQIVNDFQKGDIAEGYSVSREKKESFPLTVTSAQKNPTAFYLCASSIDSGSGTEAFFGQGTRLTVV.

The CDR3 DNA reads TGTGCCAGCAGCAAAGAGTTAGGTCGGAGGGGGCCTGTCGCCGGAAACACCATATATTTT. Its translation: CASSKELGRRGPVAGNTIYF. V and J are TRBV21-1 and TRBJ1-3; TRBD1 reflects the table's D call only, with no check against the DNA. TRBV21-1 is recorded as a pseudogene. There are 20 residues in the CDR3.

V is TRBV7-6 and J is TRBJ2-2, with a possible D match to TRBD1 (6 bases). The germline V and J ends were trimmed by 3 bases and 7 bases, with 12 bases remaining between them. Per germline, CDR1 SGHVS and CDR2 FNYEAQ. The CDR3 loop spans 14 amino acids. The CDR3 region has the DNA TGTGCCAGCAGCTTGGTGGGGGCGGACGGGGAGCTGTTTTTT. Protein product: CASSLVGADGELFF.

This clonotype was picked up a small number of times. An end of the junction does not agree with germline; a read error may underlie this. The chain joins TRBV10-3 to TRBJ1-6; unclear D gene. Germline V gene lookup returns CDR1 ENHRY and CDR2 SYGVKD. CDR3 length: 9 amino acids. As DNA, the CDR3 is TGTGCCATCAGTGAGTCGCTTGCATTT. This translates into CAISESLAF.

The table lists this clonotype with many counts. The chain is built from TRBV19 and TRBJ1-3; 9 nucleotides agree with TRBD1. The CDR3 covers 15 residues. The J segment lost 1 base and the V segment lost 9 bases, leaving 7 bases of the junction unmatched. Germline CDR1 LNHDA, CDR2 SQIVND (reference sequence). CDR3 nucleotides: TGTGCCAGCGGGGTACAGGGGGCTTCTGGAAACACCATATATTTT. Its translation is CASGVQGASGNTIYF.

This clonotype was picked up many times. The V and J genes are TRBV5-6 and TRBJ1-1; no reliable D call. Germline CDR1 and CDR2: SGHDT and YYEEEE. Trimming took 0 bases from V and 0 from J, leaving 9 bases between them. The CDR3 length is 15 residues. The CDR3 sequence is CASSLASVMNTEAFF. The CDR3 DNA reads TGTGCCAGCAGCTTGGCCTCGGTAATGAACACTGAAGCTTTCTTT.

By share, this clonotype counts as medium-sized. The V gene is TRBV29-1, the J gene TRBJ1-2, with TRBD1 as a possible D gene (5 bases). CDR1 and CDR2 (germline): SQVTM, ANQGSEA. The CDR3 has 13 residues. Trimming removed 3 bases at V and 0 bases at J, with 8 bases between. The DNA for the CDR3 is TGCAGCGTTGACAGGGCCACTAACTATGGCTACACCTTC. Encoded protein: CSVDRATNYGYTF.

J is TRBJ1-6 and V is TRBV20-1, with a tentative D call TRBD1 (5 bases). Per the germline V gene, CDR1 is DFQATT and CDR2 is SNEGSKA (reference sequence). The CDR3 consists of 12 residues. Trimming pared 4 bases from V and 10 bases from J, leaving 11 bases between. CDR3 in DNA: TGCAGTGCTACCGCCGGGGGGTCACCCCTCCACTTT. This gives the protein CSATAGGSPLHF.

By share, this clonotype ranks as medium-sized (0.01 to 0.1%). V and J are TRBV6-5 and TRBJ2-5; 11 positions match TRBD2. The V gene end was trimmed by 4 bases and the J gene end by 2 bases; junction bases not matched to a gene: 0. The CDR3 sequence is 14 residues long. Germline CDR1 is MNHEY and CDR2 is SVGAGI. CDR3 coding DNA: TGTGCCAGCAGTTGGACTAGCGGGCAAGAGACCCAGTACTTC. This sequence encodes CASSWTSGQETQYF.

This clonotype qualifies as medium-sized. The CDR3 bases are TGTGCCAGCAGTGCCCGGGACAGAAGGCTAAACACCATATATTTT. Translated, it gives CASSARDRRLNTIYF. The gene calls are TRBV6-1 and TRBJ1-3; 7 bases fit TRBD1. The CDR3 has 15 residues. V lost 4 bases, J lost 6 bases, and 9 bases stayed unmatched. Germline V gene lookup returns CDR1 MNHNS and CDR2 SASEGT.

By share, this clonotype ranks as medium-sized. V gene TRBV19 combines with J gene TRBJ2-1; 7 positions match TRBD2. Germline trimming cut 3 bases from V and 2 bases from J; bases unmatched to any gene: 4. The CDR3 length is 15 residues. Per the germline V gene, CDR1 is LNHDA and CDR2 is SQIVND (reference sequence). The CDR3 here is CASSIQAGAYNEQFF. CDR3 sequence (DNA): TGTGCCAGTAGTATCCAGGCGGGGGCCTACAATGAGCAGTTCTTC.